This T cell receptor (beta chain) was sequenced during a study of OX40 agonist ivuxolimab in advanced cancers. The overall study: The mean age was approximately 60 years, ranging from about 23 to 79, with under 90% of participants male.

Assay used: immunoSEQ multiplex PCR; TCRdb lists only in-frame clones, some missing. The sample has roughly 60,000 clones, more than 70% seen once. The CDR3 loop spans 14 amino acids. Germline assignment: CDR1 SGHRS and CDR2 YFSETQ. The V end lost 2 bases, the J end lost 6 bases, and 12 bases lay between the germline ends. Concerning this clone itself: Its antigen is currently unknown.

Overall study results and limits: Low normalized T-cell clonal expansion was also seen in some nonresponders. Clonal expansion in partial responders at 0.1-3.0 mg/kg ranked among the lowest. Blood T cells, both CD4+ and CD8+, expanded clonally by week 6 at 0.1 to 3.0 mg/kg.

The sequence came from an adult with an advanced solid tumor such as melanoma, head and neck, liver or kidney cancer. Material: CD4+ or CD8+ T cells sorted from blood, obtained in a trial of the OX40 agonist ivuxolimab. The chain uses TRBV5-1 and TRBJ2-1; weak D call: TRBD1 (5 bases). Here the CDR3 DNA reads TGCGCCAGCAGCTTTGGGGCAGGCACCAATGAGCAGTTCTTC. Protein sequence: CASSFGAGTNEQFF.